Following are 10 T cell receptor beta chains from one sample sequenced in a study of blood T cells in healthy people across ages. A second PCR of 7 to 11 cycles used a sample-barcoded 5' primer and a J-beta primer mix. TCRdb re-derived calls from the 5' RACE reads in MiXCR, one entry per CDR3 protein. The table records more than 500,000 distinct CDR3 sequences, approximately 30% of them present only once. Input material: blood. These receptors originate from a woman in her 70s in good health.

The table lists this clonotype with a few counts. This chain connects TRBV29-1 to TRBJ2-7; D may match TRBD1 or TRBD2 (6 bases each). CDR3 size: 13 residues. Deletions cut 6 bases from V and 1 base from J, with 13 bases between. Germline CDR1 reads SQVTM; CDR2 reads ANQGSEA. CDR3 nucleotide sequence: TGCAGCGTGGAGGGGACAAATTCCTACGAGCAGTACTTC. It yields the protein CSVEGTNSYEQYF.

This clonotype came up a few times. The chain couples TRBV3-1 to TRBJ2-2, with D perhaps TRBD1 (5 bases). The CDR3 runs to 14 residues. V lost 8 bases to trimming and J lost 3 bases, with 13 bases between them. CDR1 and CDR2 from the germline V gene are LGHDT and YNNKEL (reference sequence). CDR3 nucleotides: TGTGCCAGCTCCGCAAACAGGCACACCGGGGAGCTGTTTTTT. Translating gives CASSANRHTGELFF.

V gene TRBV6-2 or TRBV6-3 combines with J gene TRBJ1-2, with a weak D call TRBD1 (6 bases). CDR1 and CDR2 from the germline V gene are MNHEY and SVGEGT. The CDR3 consists of 17 residues. V dropped 6 bases and J dropped 3 bases, with 23 bases sitting between them. Here the CDR3 reads CASSAYRGSAGDYGYTF. The DNA for the CDR3 is TGTGCCAGCAGCGCCTACCGCGGATCGGCAGGGGACTATGGCTACACCTTC.

The table lists this clonotype with a few counts. The rearrangement joins TRBV9 to TRBJ2-1; 12 bases are a match to TRBD2. After removal of 4 bases from V and 4 bases from J, the junction contained 9 bases not matched to a gene. Germline CDR1 SGDLS, CDR2 YYNGEE. The CDR3 spans 17 residues. The CDR3, as DNA: TGTGCCAGCAGCCCGGGACTAGCGGGCCGAAAATACAATGAGCAGTTCTTC. Encoded protein: CASSPGLAGRKYNEQFF. Drawing the rest from reference TRBV9 and TRBJ2-1, the complete variable domain is DSGVTQTPKHLITATGQRVTLRCSPRSGDLSVYWYQQSLDQGLQFLIQYYNGEERAKGNILERFSAQQFPDLHSELNLSSLELGDSALYFCASSPGLAGRKYNEQFFGPGTRLTVL.

The V and J genes are TRBV7-2 and TRBJ2-5; D may be TRBD2 (5 bases). Germline CDR1 and CDR2: SGHTA and FQGNSA. V lost 4 bases, J lost 7 bases, and 16 bases lay in between. The CDR3 is 14 amino acids. Written as DNA, the CDR3 is TGTGCCAGCAGCTCGGAGGCAGGTTGGGGGACCCAGTACTTC. This codes for CASSSEAGWGTQYF.

The chain combines TRBV5-1 with TRBJ2-5; TRBD1 is a possible D gene (6 bases). This CDR3 is built from 15 residues. Trimming removed 0 bases at V and 0 bases at J, with 9 bases between. Germline assignment: CDR1 SGHRS and CDR2 YFSETQ. The CDR3, as DNA: TGCGCCAGCAGCTTGGGGGGGCTGGACCAAGAGACCCAGTACTTC. This sequence encodes CASSLGGLDQETQYF.

The chain is built from TRBV20-1 and TRBJ2-7, with TRBD2 matching over 8 bases. The CDR3 covers 12 residues. CDR1 and CDR2 (germline): DFQATT, SNEGSKA (reference sequence). V trimming: 3 bases; J trimming: 7 bases; junction bases outside the gene matches: 5. In DNA, the CDR3 is TGCAGTGCTAGCGGGGGGGCGGGGGAGCAGTACTTC. This translates into CSASGGAGEQYF.

The V call is TRBV29-1, the J call TRBJ1-2; D possibly corresponds to TRBD1 (5 bases). The CDR3 has 14 amino acids. V was trimmed by 5 bases and J by 5 bases, leaving 18 bases between them. From germline, CDR1 is SQVTM and CDR2 ANQGSEA. CDR3 in DNA: TGCAGCGTTCGAAAGAGCAGGGATTCATATGGCTACACCTTC. Residues: CSVRKSRDSYGYTF.

The sample holds a few counts of this clonotype. The gene calls are TRBV20-1 and TRBJ2-1; D perhaps matches TRBD2 (6 bases). Near its end, the DNA agrees better with TRBJ2-7, so the J call may be wrong. Germline CDR1 reads DFQATT; CDR2 reads SNEGSKA (reference sequence). CDR3 length equals 11 residues. The CDR3 nucleotides read TGCAGTGCTAATTGGAGGGACGAGCAGTACTTC. This sequence encodes CSANWRDEQYF.

V and J are TRBV7-2 and TRBJ2-7, with D maybe TRBD1 (7 bases). Trimming stripped 5 bases from V and 3 bases from J, with 14 bases between. The CDR3 extends over 14 amino acids. Germline V lookup: CDR1 SGHTA, CDR2 FQGNSA. The CDR3 DNA reads as TGTGCCAGCAGCCCCAGGAGGGACAGCTACGAGCAGTACTTC. It yields the protein CASSPRRDSYEQYF.